These 30 T cell receptor beta chains came from one sample sequenced in a study of PD-1 blockade in classical Hodgkin lymphoma. The table came from immunoSEQ multiplex PCR; TCRdb's copy has only in-frame clones and leaves some out. The table has 31,000 or so clones, 70% to 85% seen once; the top ten hold around 4%. Every patient experienced relapse after autologous stem cell transplantation, and brentuximab vedotin exposure varied. The source was peripheral blood mononuclear cells (PBMCs), collected before the second cycle of nivolumab. These receptors originate from a human donor with classical Hodgkin lymphoma.

V is TRBV28 and J is TRBJ1-5; 7 bases are shared with TRBD1. The CDR3 is made up of 15 amino acids. CDR1 and CDR2 (germline): MDHEN, SYDVKM. The V and J ends lost 11 bases and 4 bases, in that order; junction bases with no gene match: 14. The CDR3 bases are TGTGCCTCTCGAGGGGGCCTCACATCTAATCAGCCCCAGCATTTT. This encodes CASRGGLTSNQPQHF. The whole variable domain, filled in from reference TRBV28 and TRBJ1-5, reads DVKVTQSSRYLVKRTGEKVFLECVQDMDHENMFWYRQDPGLGLRLIYFSYDVKMKEKGDIPEGYSVSREKKERFSLILESASTNQTSMYLCASRGGLTSNQPQHFGDGTRLSIL.

V is TRBV29-1 and J is TRBJ1-2; D remains unclear. The CDR3 is made up of 14 amino acids. V was pared by 4 bases and J by 3 bases, with 15 bases between. Per germline, CDR1 SQVTM and CDR2 ANQGSEA. As DNA, the CDR3 is TGCAGCGTTGGGCAGGTGAACTTTGACTATGGCTACACCTTC. The encoded protein is CSVGQVNFDYGYTF.

The chain is built from TRBV28 and TRBJ2-3; D is perhaps TRBD1 (6 bases). V was shortened by 8 bases and J by 2 bases, with 17 bases between the two germline ends. Germline CDR1 is MDHEN and CDR2 is SYDVKM. CDR3 length: 15 amino acids. The CDR3 coding sequence is TGTGCCAGCTCCGCCAGGGGAAGCCCCACAGATACGCAGTATTTT. Protein: CASSARGSPTDTQYF.

The V call is TRBV4-3, the J call TRBJ2-3; 9 bases align to TRBD2. CDR1 and CDR2 (germline): LGHNA, YSLEER. The CDR3 has 16 residues. V lost 0 bases, J lost 6 bases, and 7 bases stayed unmatched. CDR3 bases: TGCGCCAGCAGCCAAGAAGCTAGCGGGAAATGGGATACGCAGTATTTT. It encodes CASSQEASGKWDTQYF.

The chain carries TRBV7-2 and TRBJ2-7, with 8 bases aligning to TRBD2. Germline-derived CDR1 and CDR2 are SGHTA and FQGNSA. V gave up 2 bases and J gave up 0 bases; unmatched junction bases: 6. The CDR3 is 16 amino acids. The CDR3 bases are TGTGCCAGCAGCTTAATGGCGGGGGGCCTCTCCTACGAGCAGTACTTC. Its protein is CASSLMAGGLSYEQYF.

V usage is TRBV29-1 and J usage is TRBJ2-1; D is unclear. Germline CDR1 is SQVTM and CDR2 is ANQGSEA. The length of the CDR3 is 12 residues. V was clipped by 3 bases and J by 8 bases, with 11 bases between them. The CDR3 loop is CSVDRSTDEQFF. The CDR3 DNA follows: TGCAGCGTTGACAGGTCGACGGATGAGCAGTTCTTC.

The chain employs TRBV19 and TRBJ2-3; TRBD2 is a possible D gene (5 bases). This CDR3 comprises 14 residues. CDR1 and CDR2 from the germline V gene are LNHDA and SQIVND (reference sequence). The V and J ends lost 4 bases and 3 bases respectively, with 11 bases between them. The CDR3 DNA reads TGTGCCAGTAGTAGCAGGAGGCAGACAGATACGCAGTATTTT. The encoded protein is CASSSRRQTDTQYF.

This chain joins TRBV7-2 and TRBJ2-4, with D tentatively TRBD2 (6 bases). V gave up 6 bases and J gave up 1 base, with 19 bases separating them. The CDR3 length is 17 residues. Germline values: CDR1 SGHTA, CDR2 FQGNSA. CDR3 sequence (DNA): TGTGCCAGCAGTCCCGAGGGAAGCGGGTGGGCCAAAAACATTCAGTACTTC. Encoded protein: CASSPEGSGWAKNIQYF.

The V gene is TRBV5-1, the J gene TRBJ1-5, with unresolved D. CDR1 SGHRS and CDR2 YFSETQ come from the germline V gene. There are 16 residues in the CDR3. The V gene lost 0 bases and the J gene lost 7 bases, with 17 bases spanning the gap. CDR3 DNA: TGCGCCAGCAGCTTGGGGGGAGTTGAGGTAGGGCAGCCCCAGCATTTT. Translated: CASSLGGVEVGQPQHF. Full variable domain (missing parts from reference TRBV5-1 and TRBJ1-5): KAGVTQTPRYLIKTRGQQVTLSCSPISGHRSVSWYQQTPGQGLQFLFEYFSETQRNKGNFPGRFSGRQFSNSRSEMNVSTLELGDSALYLCASSLGGVEVGQPQHFGDGTRLSIL.

This sequence joins TRBV5-1 and TRBJ1-1, with TRBD1 matching over 10 bases. This CDR3 comprises 15 residues. Germline V gene data show CDR1 as SGHRS and CDR2 as YFSETQ. Trimming took 1 base from V and 3 from J; bases not matched to a gene: 3. The CDR3, as DNA: TGCGCCAGCAGCTTGCGACAGGGGGCCGACACTGAAGCTTTCTTT. Encoded protein: CASSLRQGADTEAFF.

The chain joins TRBV6-5 to TRBJ1-2; 7 bases are a match to TRBD1. There are 15 residues in the CDR3. The germline V gene has CDR1 MNHEY and CDR2 SVGAGI. After removal of 6 bases from V and 3 bases from J, the junction contained 10 bases not matched to a gene. In DNA form, the CDR3 reads TGTGCCAGCAGCCCAGACAGGGTCGGGGACTATGGCTACACCTTC. Residues: CASSPDRVGDYGYTF.

CDR3 sequence reads: CASSSSDAATNEKLFF. CDR3 DNA: TGTGCCAGCAGCTCCAGTGACGCTGCAACTAATGAAAAACTGTTTTTT. The chain has TRBV7-9 and TRBJ1-4; D call uncertain. From germline, CDR1 is SEHNR and CDR2 FQNEAQ (reference sequence). The CDR3 consists of 16 residues. V lost 4 bases, J lost 0 bases, and 12 bases lay in between.

CDR3 nucleotides: TGTGCCAGCAGTTTAGCCACTCCCGGGACAGGGTCCTACGAGCAGTACTTC. Translation: CASSLATPGTGSYEQYF. The chain couples TRBV27 to TRBJ2-7; TRBD1 agrees at 9 bases. With 2 bases clipped from V and 1 base from J, the junction kept 9 bases outside the gene matches. This CDR3 spans 17 amino acids. Germline V gene sequence: CDR1 MNHEY, CDR2 SMNVEV (reference sequence).

The chain links TRBV27 to TRBJ2-7; tentative D call: TRBD2 (6 bases). The germline V and J ends were trimmed by 9 bases and 2 bases, with 20 bases remaining between them. The germline V gene has CDR1 MNHEY and CDR2 SMNVEV (reference sequence). This CDR3 has 15 residues. In DNA form, the CDR3 reads TGTGCCAGTTCGATCACCGCCGGGGGTCCCTACGAGCAGTACTTC. Translation: CASSITAGGPYEQYF.

The chain combines TRBV5-1 with TRBJ2-3; D is unclear. The germline V gene has CDR1 SGHRS and CDR2 YFSETQ. V lost 0 bases, J lost 1 base, and 9 bases lay in between. The CDR3 consists of 15 residues. The CDR3, as DNA: TGCGCCAGCAGCTTGGACGGAGCCCGCACAGATACGCAGTATTTT. It is translated as CASSLDGARTDTQYF.

This sequence joins TRBV7-9 and TRBJ2-7; D might be TRBD2 (6 bases). The V gene lost 0 bases and the J gene lost 5 bases, with 11 bases spanning the gap. This CDR3 has 14 amino acids. Germline-derived CDR1 and CDR2 are SEHNR and FQNEAQ (reference sequence). This CDR3 reads CASSLAGGSHEQYF. The CDR3 DNA follows: TGTGCCAGCAGCTTAGCTGGAGGGTCCCACGAGCAGTACTTC.

J is TRBJ1-4 and V is TRBV19; D is uncertain. V gave up 5 bases and J gave up 3 bases, with 16 bases separating them. CDR3 size: 16 residues. Germline CDR1 LNHDA, CDR2 SQIVND (reference sequence). CDR3 in amino acids: CASSPRRKDSNEKLFF. CDR3 sequence (DNA): TGTGCCAGTAGTCCCCGGCGAAAGGATTCTAATGAAAAACTGTTTTTT.

In the case of this clone: A read error may account for a junction end that differs from germline. Other DNA sequences in this specimen translate into the identical CDR3. The chain combines TRBV11-2 with TRBJ2-7; tentatively, D is TRBD1 (5 bases). Germline loops: CDR1 SGHAT, CDR2 FQNNGV. The CDR3 contains 15 residues. The CDR3 DNA reads TGTGCCAGTAGCTTAGTAGGGGCGAAGTCCTACGAGCAGTACTTC. Its translation is CASSLVGAKSYEQYF.

The CDR3 loop reads CASSYSRGAGANVLTF. The CDR3 DNA is TGTGCCAGCAGTTACAGCAGGGGTGCAGGGGCCAACGTCCTGACTTTC. V gene TRBV6-6 combines with J gene TRBJ2-6, with a tentative D call TRBD1 (6 bases). This CDR3 spans 16 amino acids. V was clipped by 2 bases and J by 4 bases, with 12 bases between them. Germline V gene data show CDR1 as MNHNY and CDR2 as SVGAGI (reference sequence).

The chain is built from TRBV9 and TRBJ2-5; TRBD2 matches at 9 bases. Germline CDR1 is SGDLS and CDR2 is YYNGEE. Unmatched junction bases numbered 5, after V lost 7 bases and J lost 1 base. CDR3 size: 14 residues. The chain's CDR3 is CASGGGRVQETQYF. The CDR3 bases are TGTGCCAGCGGAGGCGGGAGGGTCCAAGAGACCCAGTACTTC.

The V gene is TRBV5-1, the J gene TRBJ2-7; no firm D call. The CDR3 sequence is 14 residues long. The V gene lost 0 bases and the J gene lost 0 bases, with 7 bases spanning the gap. CDR1 SGHRS and CDR2 YFSETQ come from the germline V gene. Here the CDR3 DNA reads TGCGCCAGCAGCTTGGCTTCCTCCTCCTACGAGCAGTACTTC. It yields the protein CASSLASSSYEQYF. Looking up the rest from reference TRBV5-1 and TRBJ2-7 gives the full variable domain: KAGVTQTPRYLIKTRGQQVTLSCSPISGHRSVSWYQQTPGQGLQFLFEYFSETQRNKGNFPGRFSGRQFSNSRSEMNVSTLELGDSALYLCASSLASSSYEQYFGPGTRLTVT.

The J gene is TRBJ2-3, the V gene TRBV5-1; no reliable D call. The CDR3 runs 14 residues. Per germline, CDR1 SGHRS and CDR2 YFSETQ. Trimming shortened V by 0 bases and J by 3 bases, and 8 bases separated the two germline ends. The CDR3 DNA follows: TGCGCCAGCAGCTTGGGGGTCTGGACAGATACGCAGTATTTT. It translates to CASSLGVWTDTQYF.

This chain joins TRBV6-5 and TRBJ1-1; D might be TRBD1 (5 bases). In germline, CDR1 is MNHEY, CDR2 SVGAGI. V gave up 5 bases and J gave up 3 bases, with 13 bases separating them. This CDR3 has 14 amino acids. The DNA of the CDR3 is TGTGCCAGCAGTGACCCAGGGAGGTACACTGAAGCTTTCTTT. It codes for CASSDPGRYTEAFF.

Within the sample, this clone is medium-sized. The chain links TRBV27 to TRBJ1-6; D is unresolved. The CDR3 is made up of 12 amino acids. The germline V gene has CDR1 MNHEY and CDR2 SMNVEV (reference sequence). The V and J ends lost 8 bases and 4 bases respectively, with 6 bases between them. As DNA, the CDR3 is TGTGCCAGCGGTCCGTATAATTCACCCCTCCACTTT. This codes for CASGPYNSPLHF.

The rearrangement joins TRBV5-1 to TRBJ2-5, with 10 nucleotides matching TRBD1. The J call could be wrong; TRBJ2-7 is a better fit for the DNA end. This CDR3 comprises 16 residues. The germline gives CDR1 SGHRS, CDR2 YFSETQ. The CDR3 here is CASSQGTGDRTYEQYF. The CDR3 nucleotides read TGCGCCAGCAGCCAGGGGACAGGGGATAGGACCTACGAGCAGTACTTC.

The genes are TRBV29-1 and TRBJ2-7; TRBD2 aligns across 7 bases. The CDR3 runs to 15 residues. J lost 3 bases, V lost 6 bases, and 14 bases had no gene match. Germline V gene lookup returns CDR1 SQVTM and CDR2 ANQGSEA. CDR3 in amino acids: CSVAGGGFGGYEQYF. CDR3 coding DNA: TGCAGCGTGGCCGGCGGGGGATTCGGCGGCTACGAGCAGTACTTC.

This clone was seen a single time. The J gene is TRBJ2-5, the V gene TRBV7-9, with TRBD1 identical over 9 bases. This CDR3 is built from 15 residues. CDR1 is SEHNR and CDR2 is FQNEAQ in the germline V gene (reference sequence). V dropped 4 bases and J dropped 3; count of bases not matched to a gene: 6. CDR3: CASSSGDREKETQYF. The DNA for the CDR3 is TGTGCCAGCAGCTCTGGGGACAGGGAGAAAGAGACCCAGTACTTC.

The chain links TRBV6-1 to TRBJ1-4; TRBD1 is a possible D gene (5 bases). The CDR3 is 17 residues long. The germline V gene encodes CDR1 MNHNS and CDR2 SASEGT. V gave up 2 bases and J gave up 0 bases, with 13 bases separating them. CDR3 coding DNA: TGTGCCAGCAGTGAATTAGCAGGGAGAACAACTAATGAAAAACTGTTTTTT. Translated: CASSELAGRTTNEKLFF.

This chain links TRBV6-5 with TRBJ2-1, with D possibly being TRBD1 (6 bases). There are 14 residues in the CDR3. V shed 6 bases and J shed 6 bases, with 15 bases lying between them. Germline CDR1 MNHEY, CDR2 SVGAGI. CDR3 sequence reads: CASRHYRDSNEQFF. Written as DNA, the CDR3 is TGTGCCAGCAGGCACTACAGGGATTCCAATGAGCAGTTCTTC.

The genes are TRBV4-1 and TRBJ2-5; D ambiguous. V lost 1 base and J lost 0, with 6 bases in between. Germline-derived CDR1 and CDR2 are MGHRA and YSYEKL. The CDR3 has 14 amino acids. The DNA for the CDR3 is TGCGCCAGCAGCCAAGTCGCCCACCAAGAGACCCAGTACTTC. This codes for CASSQVAHQETQYF.